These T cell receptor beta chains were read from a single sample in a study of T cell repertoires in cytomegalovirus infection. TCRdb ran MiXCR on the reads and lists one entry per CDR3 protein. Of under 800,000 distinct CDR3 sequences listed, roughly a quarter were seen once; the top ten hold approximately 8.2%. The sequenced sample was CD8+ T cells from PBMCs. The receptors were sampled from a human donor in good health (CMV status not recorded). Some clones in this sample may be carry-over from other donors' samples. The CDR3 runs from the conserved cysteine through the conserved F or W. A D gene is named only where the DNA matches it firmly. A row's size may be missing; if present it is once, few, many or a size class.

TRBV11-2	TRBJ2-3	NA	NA	CASSPPGDDTQYF	TGTGCCAGCAGCCCCCCCGGGGATGATACGCAGTATTTT
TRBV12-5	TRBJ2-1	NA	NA	CASGAMDEQFF	TGTGCTAGTGGAGCCATGGATGAGCAGTTCTTC
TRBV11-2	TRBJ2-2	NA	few	CASSLDWRHKTGELFF	TGTGCCAGCAGCTTAGATTGGAGGCATAAGACCGGGGAGCTGTTTTTT
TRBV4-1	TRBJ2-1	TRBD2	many	CASSVSGNSYNEQFF	TGCGCCAGCAGCGTTAGCGGGAACTCCTACAATGAGCAGTTCTTC
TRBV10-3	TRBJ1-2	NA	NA	CAISQKDGYTF	TGTGCCATCAGTCAGAAAGATGGCTACACCTTC
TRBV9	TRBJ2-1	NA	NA	CASSVDGGGLQFF	TGTGCCAGCAGCGTAGATGGAGGGGGCCTGCAGTTCTTC
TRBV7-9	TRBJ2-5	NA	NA	CASSLLQGRQETQYF	TGTGCCAGCAGCTTACTGCAGGGGCGCCAAGAGACCCAGTACTTC
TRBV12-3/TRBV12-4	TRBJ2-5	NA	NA	CASSPSRVGLAETQYF	TGTGCCAGCAGTCCCTCTAGGGTCGGGCTAGCAGAGACCCAGTACTTC
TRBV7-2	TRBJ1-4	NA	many	CASSLVINEKLFF	TGTGCCAGCAGCTTAGTGATTAATGAAAAACTGTTTTTT
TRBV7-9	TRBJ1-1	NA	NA	CASSLGETPFF	TGTGCCAGCAGCTTAGGTGAGACACCTTTCTTT
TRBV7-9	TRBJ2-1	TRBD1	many	CASTYPGQGRDEQFF	TGTGCCAGCACCTACCCGGGACAGGGGAGGGATGAGCAGTTCTTC
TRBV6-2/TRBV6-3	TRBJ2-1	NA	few	CASSSLTSTNEQFF	TGTGCCAGCAGTTCCTTGACTAGTACCAATGAGCAGTTCTTC
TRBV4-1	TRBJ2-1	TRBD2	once	CASTQGLAGSSYNEQFF	TGCGCCAGCACCCAGGGACTAGCGGGGAGCTCCTACAATGAGCAGTTCTTC
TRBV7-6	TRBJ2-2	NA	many	CATCRGDDTGELFF	TGTGCCACTTGCCGGGGCGACGACACCGGGGAGCTGTTTTTT
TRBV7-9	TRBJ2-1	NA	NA	CATPGYSSYNEQFF	TGTGCCACGCCAGGGTATAGTTCCTACAATGAGCAGTTCTTC
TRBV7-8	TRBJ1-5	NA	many	CASGRGDSNQPQHF	TGTGCCAGCGGAAGGGGGGATAGCAATCAGCCCCAGCATTTT
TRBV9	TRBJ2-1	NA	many	CASGREQFF	TGTGCCAGCGGCCGCGAGCAGTTCTTC
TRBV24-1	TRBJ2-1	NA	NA	CATSDSDRVDNEQFF	TGTGCCACCAGTGACTCGGACAGAGTTGACAATGAGCAGTTCTTC
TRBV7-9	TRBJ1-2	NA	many	CASSLLGYTF	TGTGCCAGCAGCCTCCTGGGCTACACCTTC
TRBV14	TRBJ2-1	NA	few	CASSQGRTQFF	TGTGCCAGCAGCCAAGGACGGACTCAGTTCTTC
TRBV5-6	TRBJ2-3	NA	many	CASSLVGPGTDTQYF	TGTGCCAGCAGCTTGGTGGGGCCGGGCACAGATACGCAGTATTTT
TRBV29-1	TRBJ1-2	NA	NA	CSVEGLPSRLGGTSYGYTF	TGCAGCGTTGAAGGTCTACCCTCAAGGTTGGGCGGAACGTCCTATGGCTACACCTTC
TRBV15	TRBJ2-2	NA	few	CATSRWGISGTGELFF	TGTGCCACCTCCAGATGGGGGATATCTGGGACCGGGGAGCTGTTTTTT
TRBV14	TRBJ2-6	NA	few	CASSPTATRHSGANVLTF	TGTGCCAGCAGCCCGACAGCAACTCGGCACTCTGGGGCCAACGTCCTGACTTTC
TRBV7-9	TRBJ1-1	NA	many	CASYPIGRAGTEAFF	TGTGCCAGCTACCCCATAGGACGCGCGGGCACTGAAGCTTTCTTT
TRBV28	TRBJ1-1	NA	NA	CASTIARGGDTEAFF	TGTGCCAGCACCATAGCCCGGGGCGGGGACACTGAAGCTTTCTTC
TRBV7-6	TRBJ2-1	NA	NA	CASNFGTPTYNEQFF	TGTGCCAGCAACTTCGGGACTCCGACCTACAATGAGCAGTTCTTC
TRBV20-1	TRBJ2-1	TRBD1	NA	CSARRTGQGAYNEQFF	TGCAGTGCTAGACGGACGGGACAGGGGGCGTACAATGAGCAGTTCTTC
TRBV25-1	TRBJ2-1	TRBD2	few	CASSGGGGLKQFF	TGTGCCAGCAGTGGGGGCGGGGGGCTCAAGCAGTTCTTC
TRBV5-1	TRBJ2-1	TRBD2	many	CASSLASGDYNEQFF	TGTGCCAGCAGCTTAGCTAGCGGGGACTACAATGAGCAGTTCTTC
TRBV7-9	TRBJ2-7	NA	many	CASSPKGQTYEQYF	TGTGCCAGCAGTCCAAAGGGGCAAACCTACGAGCAGTACTTC
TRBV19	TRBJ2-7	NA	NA	CASSMDGAYEQYF	TGTGCCAGTAGTATGGACGGAGCCTACGAGCAGTACTTC
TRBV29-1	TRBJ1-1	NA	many	CSVRGREGAAFF	TGCAGCGTTCGGGGACGGGAGGGCGCGGCTTTCTTT
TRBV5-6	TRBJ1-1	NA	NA	CASSLALGGEAFF	TGTGCCAGCAGCTTGGCCCTCGGGGGTGAAGCTTTCTTT
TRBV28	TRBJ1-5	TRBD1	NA	CVSTMTGSSNQPQHF	TGTGTCAGCACCATGACAGGGTCTAGCAATCAGCCCCAGCATTTT
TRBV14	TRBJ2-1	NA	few	CASSQERRGAYNEQFF	TGTGCCAGCAGCCAAGAGAGAAGGGGAGCCTACAATGAGCAGTTCTTC
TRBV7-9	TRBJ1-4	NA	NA	CASSSEGVQEKLFF	TGTGCCAGCAGCTCGGAAGGGGTGCAGGAAAAACTGTTTTTT
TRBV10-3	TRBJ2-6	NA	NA	CAILNRPNVLTF	TGTGCCATCCTGAACAGGCCGAACGTCCTGACTTTC
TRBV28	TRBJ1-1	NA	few	CASSFPGLTGVEAFF	TGTGCCAGCAGTTTTCCCGGCCTGACAGGAGTGGAAGCTTTCTTT
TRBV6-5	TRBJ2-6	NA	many	CASSYSSGEASGANVLTF	TGTGCCAGCAGTTACTCGTCAGGGGAGGCGTCTGGGGCCAACGTCCTGACTTTC
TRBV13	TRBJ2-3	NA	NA	CASSPRDGGHLNTQYF	TGTGCCAGCAGCCCCCGGGATGGGGGGCACCTTAATACGCAGTATTTT
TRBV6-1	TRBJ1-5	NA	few	CASGRRVNQPQHF	TGTGCCAGCGGAAGACGCGTCAATCAGCCCCAGCATTTT
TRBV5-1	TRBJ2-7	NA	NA	CASSLASNGMGEQYF	TGCGCCAGCAGCTTGGCCTCAAACGGAATGGGCGAGCAGTACTTC
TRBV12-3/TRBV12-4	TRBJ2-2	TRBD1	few	CASSFPGQTDPNTGELFF	TGTGCCAGCAGTTTCCCGGGACAGACTGATCCTAACACCGGGGAGCTGTTTTTT
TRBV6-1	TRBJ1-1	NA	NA	CASSERGQDGSEAFF	TGTGCCAGCAGTGAAAGGGGCCAGGACGGCTCTGAAGCTTTCTTT
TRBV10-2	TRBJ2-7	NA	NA	CASSRGRGSYEQYF	TGCGCCAGCTCGCGGGGGCGCGGATCCTACGAGCAGTACTTC
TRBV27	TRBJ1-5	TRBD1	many	CASSQGTGKQPQHF	TGTGCCAGCAGTCAAGGGACAGGGAAGCAGCCCCAGCATTTT
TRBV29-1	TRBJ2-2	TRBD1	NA	CSVTGTGITGELFF	TGCAGCGTTACCGGGACAGGCATTACCGGGGAGCTGTTTTTT
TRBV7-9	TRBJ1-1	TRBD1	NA	CASSPKTGQGDAFF	TGTGCCAGCAGCCCCAAAACGGGACAGGGTGATGCTTTCTTT
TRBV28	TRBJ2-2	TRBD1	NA	CASTILQGYPGELFF	TGTGCCAGCACCATATTACAGGGGTATCCCGGGGAGCTGTTTTTT
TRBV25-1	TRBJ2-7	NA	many	CASRSNIYSYEQYF	TGTGCCAGCCGCAGCAACATTTACTCCTACGAGCAGTACTTC
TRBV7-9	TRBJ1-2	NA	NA	CASRPGGLIGYTF	TGTGCCAGCCGCCCCGGGGGTCTAATTGGCTACACCTTC
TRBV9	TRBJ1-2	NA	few	CASTQAKYGYTF	TGTGCCAGCACACAGGCGAAGTATGGCTACACCTTC